Following are 28 T cell receptor beta chains from one sample sequenced in a study of blood T cell repertoires in COVID-19. Profiled with immunoSEQ multiplex PCR; TCRdb holds only in-frame clones, not every one. The sample holds about 150,000 clones, approximately 80% seen once. Sample: peripheral blood. The receptor source for this set is a man in his forties or fifties with acute or convalescent COVID-19.

This sequence joins TRBV5-1 and TRBJ2-5, with 8 nucleotides matching TRBD1. Germline CDR1 reads SGHRS; CDR2 reads YFSETQ. The junction had 9 bases not matched to a gene; V was cut back by 4 bases and J by 7 bases. The CDR3 has 14 amino acids. CDR3 residues: CASSADRAKSTQYF. The CDR3 bases are TGCGCCAGCAGCGCGGACAGGGCCAAGTCGACCCAGTACTTC.

The chain is built from TRBV7-3 and TRBJ2-3; weak D call: TRBD1 (7 bases). The CDR3 runs 15 residues. Germline V CDR1 and CDR2: SGHTA, FQGTGA. Between the trimmed V and J ends, which lost 5 bases and 2 bases, there was a span of 14 bases. In DNA form, the CDR3 reads TGTGCCAGCAGCCCCCAGGGGGGTTTCACAGATACGCAGTATTTT. This encodes CASSPQGGFTDTQYF.

The CDR3 here is CASLSDRGNEAFF. The CDR3 nucleotides read TGTGCCAGCTTATCCGACAGGGGAAACGAAGCTTTCTTT. The chain is built from TRBV6-5 and TRBJ1-1; the match to TRBD1 covers 8 bases. Germline CDR1 MNHEY, CDR2 SVGAGI. J gave up 8 bases and V 8 bases, and 10 bases lay outside the gene matches. This CDR3 is built from 13 residues.

The chain uses TRBV6-5 and TRBJ1-4, with D unclear. V was pared by 6 bases and J by 14 bases, with 16 bases between. Germline V lookup: CDR1 MNHEY, CDR2 SVGAGI. CDR3 length equals 12 residues. CDR3 loop: CASSQWAGRLFF. The CDR3 nucleotides read TGTGCCAGCAGCCAGTGGGCAGGTCGGCTGTTTTTT.

V gene TRBV7-2 combines with J gene TRBJ1-1; 8 nucleotides align to TRBD1. CDR3 length equals 17 residues. Germline values: CDR1 SGHTA, CDR2 FQGNSA. V trimming: 5 bases; J trimming: 2 bases; junction bases outside the gene matches: 13. The CDR3 loop reads CASSLRTGMHLNTEAFF. Here the CDR3 DNA reads TGTGCCAGCAGCCTGCGGACAGGGATGCACTTAAACACTGAAGCTTTCTTT.

This chain uses TRBV5-1 with TRBJ2-5, with a weak D call TRBD1 (6 bases). This CDR3 has 14 residues. Germline lookup yields CDR1 SGHRS and CDR2 YFSETQ. The germline V and J ends were trimmed by 4 bases and 5 bases, with 15 bases remaining between them. CDR3 residues: CASSLTGWWETQYF. In DNA, the CDR3 is TGCGCCAGCAGCCTCACAGGGTGGTGGGAGACCCAGTACTTC.

This clone was observed a handful of times. The rearrangement joins TRBV5-4 to TRBJ2-3, with 8 bases identical to TRBD2. V dropped 0 bases and J dropped 0; count of bases not matched to a gene: 9. This CDR3 region has 18 residues. The germline V gene has CDR1 SGHNT and CDR2 YYREEE (reference sequence). CDR3 sequence (DNA): TGTGCCAGCAGCTTGGGCCTTATGAGCGGGGGTAGCACAGATACGCAGTATTTT. It is translated as CASSLGLMSGGSTDTQYF. Based on the CDR3 plus reference TRBV5-4 and TRBJ2-3, the full variable domain is ETGVTQSPTHLIKTRGQQVTLRCSSQSGHNTVSWYQQALGQGPQFIFQYYREEENGRGNFPPRFSGLQFPNYSSELNVNALELDDSALYLCASSLGLMSGGSTDTQYFGPGTRLTVL.

The chain combines TRBV7-8 with TRBJ1-2; D is possibly TRBD1 (6 bases). The ends were cut back, 5 bases at V and 5 bases at J, with 21 bases in the middle. The CDR3 runs to 16 residues. Per the germline V gene, CDR1 is SGHVS and CDR2 is FQNEAQ. CDR3 sequence (DNA): TGTGCCAGCAGCCCCGTAGGGCAGGGGATCGCTTATGGCTACACCTTC. As protein: CASSPVGQGIAYGYTF.

The chain employs TRBV4-1 and TRBJ2-3; no definite D call. CDR1 is MGHRA and CDR2 is YSYEKL in the germline V gene. V gave up 2 bases and J gave up 4 bases, with 10 bases separating them. The CDR3 totals 14 residues. CDR3 sequence reads: CASSQNTPPDTQYF. In DNA form, the CDR3 reads TGCGCCAGCAGCCAAAATACTCCCCCAGATACGCAGTATTTT.

V is TRBV18 and J is TRBJ1-2; D may be TRBD1 (5 bases). From germline, CDR1 is KGHSH and CDR2 LQKENI. Trimming cost V 4 bases and J 4 bases, with 10 bases left between them. There are 13 residues in the CDR3. CDR3 nucleotide sequence: TGTGCCAGCTCACGAGACAGCACCTATGGCTACACCTTC. Protein: CASSRDSTYGYTF.

This chain links TRBV2 with TRBJ2-5, with a tentative D call TRBD1 (7 bases). The germline gives CDR1 SNHLY, CDR2 FYNNEI. The CDR3 has 14 residues. V dropped 6 bases and J dropped 0 bases, with 11 bases sitting between them. CDR3 DNA sequence: TGTGCCAGCAGGGGGGGACAGTACCAAGAGACCCAGTACTTC. This codes for CASRGGQYQETQYF. The full variable domain, rest sourced from reference TRBV2 and TRBJ2-5, is EPEVTQTPSHQVTQMGQEVILRCVPISNHLYFYWYRQILGQKVEFLVSFYNNEISEKSEIFDDQFSVERPDGSNFTLKIRSTKLEDSAMYFCASRGGQYQETQYFGPGTRLLVL.

The genes are TRBV9 and TRBJ2-7; 7 positions agree with TRBD1. Germline V gene lookup returns CDR1 SGDLS and CDR2 YYNGEE. The V and J ends lost 4 bases and 4 bases, in that order; junction bases with no gene match: 11. This CDR3 spans 15 amino acids. The CDR3 reads CASSLTSGTVYEQYF. The CDR3 DNA sequence: TGTGCCAGCAGCCTTACATCCGGGACAGTTTACGAGCAGTACTTC. Full variable domain (rest looked up from reference TRBV9 and TRBJ2-7): DSGVTQTPKHLITATGQRVTLRCSPRSGDLSVYWYQQSLDQGLQFLIQYYNGEERAKGNILERFSAQQFPDLHSELNLSSLELGDSALYFCASSLTSGTVYEQYFGPGTRLTVT.

This clone is a singleton in its sample. V usage is TRBV5-1 and J usage is TRBJ2-7; 8 bases are a match to TRBD1. Germline V gene lookup returns CDR1 SGHRS and CDR2 YFSETQ. This CDR3 has 15 residues. V was clipped by 5 bases and J by 3 bases; unmatched bases: 10. DNA of the CDR3: TGCGCCAGCAGATTAGACAGGGGCCCCTACTACGAGCAGTACTTC. Protein product: CASRLDRGPYYEQYF.

The V and J genes are TRBV19 and TRBJ2-6, with a possible D match to TRBD2 (6 bases). CDR1 LNHDA and CDR2 SQIVND come from the germline V gene (reference sequence). Trimming shortened V by 7 bases and J by 0 bases, and 16 bases separated the two germline ends. This CDR3 has 17 amino acids. DNA for the CDR3: TGTGCCAGTAAAGTCGGGGGTACTAGCTCTGGGGCCAACGTCCTGACTTTC. It translates to CASKVGGTSSGANVLTF.

The chain has TRBV4-1 and TRBJ1-1, with D possibly TRBD1 on 6 matching bases. V was pared by 3 bases and J by 5 bases, with 16 bases between. The CDR3 extends over 15 amino acids. The germline gives CDR1 MGHRA, CDR2 YSYEKL. CDR3 sequence (DNA): TGCGCCAGCAGCCACTCATATCAGGACAGAACTGAAGCTTTCTTT. Protein product: CASSHSYQDRTEAFF.

V is TRBV7-9 and J is TRBJ1-1; D gene unclear. Trimming shortened V by 5 bases and J by 2 bases, and 9 bases separated the two germline ends. Germline CDR1 is SEHNR and CDR2 is FQNEAQ (reference sequence). The CDR3 spans 13 residues. CDR3 loop: CASSREANTEAFF. CDR3 DNA sequence: TGTGCCAGCAGCCGGGAAGCTAACACTGAAGCTTTCTTT.

The chain joins TRBV6-1 to TRBJ2-7, with a possible D match to TRBD2 (5 bases). V lost 2 bases, J lost 0 bases, and 11 bases lay in between. The length of the CDR3 is 15 residues. The germline CDR1 and CDR2 sequences are MNHNS and SASEGT. The CDR3 loop reads CASSELWLASYEQYF. CDR3 nucleotides: TGTGCCAGCAGTGAATTATGGCTAGCCTCCTACGAGCAGTACTTC.

In this sample, this clone turned up once. This sequence joins TRBV6-5 and TRBJ2-3; TRBD1 agrees at 8 bases. The J segment lost 1 base and the V segment lost 5 bases, leaving 2 bases of the junction unmatched. The CDR3 is made up of 14 amino acids. CDR1 is MNHEY, CDR2 SVGAGI, per germline. The CDR3 bases are TGTGCCAGCAGTCTGACAGGGGGCACAGATACGCAGTATTTT. Translating it yields CASSLTGGTDTQYF.

The CDR3 here is CAISESNLGGSNYGYTF. In nucleotides, the CDR3 is TGTGCCATCAGTGAGTCGAACTTAGGCGGCTCTAACTATGGCTACACCTTC. This chain connects TRBV10-3 to TRBJ1-2, with D unresolved. Germline values: CDR1 ENHRY, CDR2 SYGVKD. The V end was cut by 0 bases, the J end by 0 bases, with 14 bases between. This CDR3 comprises 17 residues.

V usage is TRBV5-1 and J usage is TRBJ1-1, with 9 positions matching TRBD1. Germline assignment: CDR1 SGHRS and CDR2 YFSETQ. V lost 3 bases and J lost 4; bases outside the gene matches: 4. This CDR3 comprises 14 residues. CDR3 nucleotide sequence: TGCGCCAGCAGCTCGGACAGGGGAGGCACTGAAGCTTTCTTT. This translates into CASSSDRGGTEAFF. Based on the CDR3 plus reference TRBV5-1 and TRBJ1-1, the full variable domain is KAGVTQTPRYLIKTRGQQVTLSCSPISGHRSVSWYQQTPGQGLQFLFEYFSETQRNKGNFPGRFSGRQFSNSRSEMNVSTLELGDSALYLCASSSDRGGTEAFFGQGTRLTVV.

The chain couples TRBV5-1 to TRBJ2-7; tentative D call: TRBD1 (6 bases). This CDR3 contains 16 residues. With 7 bases removed from V and 1 base from J, the gap between germline ends came to 21 bases. CDR1 and CDR2 (germline): SGHRS, YFSETQ. The CDR3 DNA reads as TGCGCCAGCGGATCTCCTGAGGGGGTGAGGTCCTACGAGCAGTACTTC. Translated, it gives CASGSPEGVRSYEQYF.

This clone was counted between two and nine times. J is TRBJ2-5 and V is TRBV19; 9 bases map to TRBD1. The V and J ends lost 5 bases and 4 bases, in that order; junction bases with no gene match: 8. CDR1 is LNHDA and CDR2 is SQIVND in the germline V gene (reference sequence). This CDR3 has 15 amino acids. Written as DNA, the CDR3 is TGTGCCAGTAGTTCCGGGACAGGGTACATAGAGACCCAGTACTTC. As protein: CASSSGTGYIETQYF.

The rearrangement uses TRBV5-1 and TRBJ2-2, with D perhaps matching TRBD1 (5 bases). Germline loops: CDR1 SGHRS, CDR2 YFSETQ. Deletions cut 1 base from V and 3 bases from J, with 13 bases between. The CDR3 length is 16 residues. The CDR3 region has the DNA TGCGCCAGCAGCTTGAGTCCAGGGTGGGACACCGGGGAGCTGTTTTTT. Amino acid sequence: CASSLSPGWDTGELFF.

This clone was found once. The chain combines TRBV7-9 with TRBJ2-7; D might be TRBD1 (6 bases). Germline assignment: CDR1 SEHNR and CDR2 FQNEAQ (reference sequence). CDR3 size: 13 residues. Trimming took 5 bases from V and 5 from J, leaving 13 bases between them. CDR3 sequence reads: CASSQGIIHEQYF. For the CDR3, the DNA is TGTGCCAGCAGCCAGGGGATTATCCACGAGCAGTACTTC.

The V call is TRBV19, the J call TRBJ2-5, with a possible D match to TRBD2 (6 bases). Germline CDR1 is LNHDA and CDR2 is SQIVND (reference sequence). This CDR3 region has 14 residues. Trimming stripped 7 bases from V and 5 bases from J, with 17 bases between. This CDR3 reads CASNGAGRGETQYF. The CDR3 bases are TGTGCCAGTAACGGGGCGGGGCGAGGGGAGACCCAGTACTTC. Together with reference TRBV19 and TRBJ2-5, the CDR3 gives the full variable domain: DGGITQSPKYLFRKEGQNVTLSCEQNLNHDAMYWYRQDPGQGLRLIYYSQIVNDFQKGDIAEGYSVSREKKESFPLTVTSAQKNPTAFYLCASNGAGRGETQYFGPGTRLLVL.

This clone has just a few counts. The V gene is TRBV11-2, the J gene TRBJ1-1, with 9 bases fitting TRBD1. After removal of 5 bases from V and 7 bases from J, the junction contained 8 bases not matched to a gene. CDR1 and CDR2 (germline): SGHAT, FQNNGV. This CDR3 contains 14 residues. This chain's CDR3 is CASSQGGQGGEAFF. In DNA form, the CDR3 reads TGTGCCAGCAGCCAAGGGGGACAGGGCGGTGAAGCTTTCTTT.

The rearrangement joins TRBV6-5 to TRBJ2-3, with no clear D. Looked up from germline, CDR1 is MNHEY and CDR2 is SVGAGI. CDR3 size: 12 residues. V was shortened by 7 bases and J by 1 base, with 6 bases between the two germline ends. In nucleotides, the CDR3 is TGTGCCAGCACCGGAGGCACAGATACGCAGTATTTT. This encodes CASTGGTDTQYF.

The table lists this clone with a few counts. This rearrangement joins TRBV7-8 to TRBJ1-1, with 7 positions matching TRBD1. CDR1 and CDR2 from the germline V gene are SGHVS and FQNEAQ. J lost 8 bases, V lost 3 bases, and 6 bases had no gene match. This CDR3 contains 13 residues. CDR3 residues: CASSFGGDREAFF. Written as DNA, the CDR3 is TGTGCCAGCAGCTTTGGAGGGGACAGAGAAGCTTTCTTT.